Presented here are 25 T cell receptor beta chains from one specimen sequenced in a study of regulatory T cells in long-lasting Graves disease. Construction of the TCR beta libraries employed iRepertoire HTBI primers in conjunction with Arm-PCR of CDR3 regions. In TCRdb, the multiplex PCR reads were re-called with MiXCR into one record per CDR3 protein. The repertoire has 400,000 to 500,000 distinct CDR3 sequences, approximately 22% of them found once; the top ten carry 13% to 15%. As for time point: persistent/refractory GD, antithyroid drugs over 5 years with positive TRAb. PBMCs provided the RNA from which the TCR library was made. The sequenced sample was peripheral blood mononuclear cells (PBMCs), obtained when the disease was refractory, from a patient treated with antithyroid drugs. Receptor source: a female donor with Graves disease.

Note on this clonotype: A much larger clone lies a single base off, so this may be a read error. CDR3 coding DNA: TGTGTCAGCAGGGGCGGAAGGAACACTGAAGCTTTCTTT. It codes for CVSRGGRNTEAFF. The chain uses TRBV6-1 and TRBJ1-1, with a possible D match to TRBD1 (6 bases). From germline, CDR1 is MNHNS and CDR2 SASEGT. The CDR3 runs to 13 residues.

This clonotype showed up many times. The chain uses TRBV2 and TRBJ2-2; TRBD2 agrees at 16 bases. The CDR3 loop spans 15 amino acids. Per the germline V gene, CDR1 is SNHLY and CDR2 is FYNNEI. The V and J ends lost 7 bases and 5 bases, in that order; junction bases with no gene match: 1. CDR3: CASKGLAGGTGELFF. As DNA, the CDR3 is TGTGCCAGCAAGGGACTAGCGGGAGGGACCGGGGAGCTGTTTTTT.

The CDR3 DNA reads TGTGCCAGCAGCCGAACTAGCGGGAGTCTCCACGAGCAGTACTTC. Its protein product is CASSRTSGSLHEQYF. The chain combines TRBV7-9 with TRBJ2-7, with 11 bases lining up with TRBD2. Trimming removed 5 bases from V and 5 bases from J; junction bases left unmatched: 8. The CDR3 has 15 amino acids. Germline values: CDR1 SEHNR, CDR2 FQNEAQ (reference sequence).

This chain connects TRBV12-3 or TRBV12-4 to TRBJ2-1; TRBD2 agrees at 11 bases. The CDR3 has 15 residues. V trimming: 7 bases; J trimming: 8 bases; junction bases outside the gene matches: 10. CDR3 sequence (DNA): TGTGCCAGCAAATATAGCGGGAGGGCCGTCGATGAGCAGTTCTTC. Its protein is CASKYSGRAVDEQFF.

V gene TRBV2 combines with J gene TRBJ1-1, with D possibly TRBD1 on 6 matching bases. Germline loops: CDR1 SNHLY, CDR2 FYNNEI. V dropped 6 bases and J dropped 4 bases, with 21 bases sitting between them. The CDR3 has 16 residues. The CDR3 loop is CASSENLGGASTEAFF. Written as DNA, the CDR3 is TGTGCCAGCAGCGAAAATTTAGGGGGGGCGTCCACTGAAGCTTTCTTT. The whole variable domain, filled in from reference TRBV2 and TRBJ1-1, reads EPEVTQTPSHQVTQMGQEVILRCVPISNHLYFYWYRQILGQKVEFLVSFYNNEISEKSEIFDDQFSVERPDGSNFTLKIRSTKLEDSAMYFCASSENLGGASTEAFFGQGTRLTVV.

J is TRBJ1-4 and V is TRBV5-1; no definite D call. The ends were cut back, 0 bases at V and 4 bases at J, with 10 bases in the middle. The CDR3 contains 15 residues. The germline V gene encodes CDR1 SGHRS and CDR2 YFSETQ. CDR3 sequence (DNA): TGCGCCAGCAGCTTGGCGTCCGGGCTTAATGAAAAACTGTTTTTT. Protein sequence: CASSLASGLNEKLFF. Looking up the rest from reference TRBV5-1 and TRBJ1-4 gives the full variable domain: KAGVTQTPRYLIKTRGQQVTLSCSPISGHRSVSWYQQTPGQGLQFLFEYFSETQRNKGNFPGRFSGRQFSNSRSEMNVSTLELGDSALYLCASSLASGLNEKLFFGSGTQLSVL.

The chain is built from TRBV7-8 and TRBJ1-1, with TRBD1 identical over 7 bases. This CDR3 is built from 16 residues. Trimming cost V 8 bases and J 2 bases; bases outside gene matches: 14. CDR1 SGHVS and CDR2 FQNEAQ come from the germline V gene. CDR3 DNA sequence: TGTGCCAGCTCAATAATGTACGGGACAGAAAACACTGAAGCTTTCTTT. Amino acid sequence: CASSIMYGTENTEAFF.

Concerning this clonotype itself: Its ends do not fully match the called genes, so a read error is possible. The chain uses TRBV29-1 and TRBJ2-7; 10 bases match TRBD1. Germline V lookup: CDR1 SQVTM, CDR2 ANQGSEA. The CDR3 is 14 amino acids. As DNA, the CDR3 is TGCAGCGTTGCCGTGACAGGGGGCAGGTACGAGCAGTGCTTC. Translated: CSVAVTGGRYEQCF.

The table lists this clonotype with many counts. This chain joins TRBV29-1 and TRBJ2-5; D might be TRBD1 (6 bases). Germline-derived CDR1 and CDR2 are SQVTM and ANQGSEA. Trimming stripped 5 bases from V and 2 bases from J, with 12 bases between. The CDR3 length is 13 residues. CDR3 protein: CSVLGHFQETQYF. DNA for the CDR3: TGCAGCGTTCTGGGACACTTTCAAGAGACCCAGTACTTC.

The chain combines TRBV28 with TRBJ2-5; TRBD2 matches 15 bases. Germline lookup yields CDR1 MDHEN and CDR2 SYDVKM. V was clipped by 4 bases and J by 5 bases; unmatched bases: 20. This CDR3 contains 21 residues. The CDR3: CASSYLSMVGLAGGPRETQYF. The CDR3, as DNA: TGTGCCAGCAGTTACTTGAGCATGGTCGGACTAGCGGGAGGGCCGCGTGAGACCCAGTACTTC.

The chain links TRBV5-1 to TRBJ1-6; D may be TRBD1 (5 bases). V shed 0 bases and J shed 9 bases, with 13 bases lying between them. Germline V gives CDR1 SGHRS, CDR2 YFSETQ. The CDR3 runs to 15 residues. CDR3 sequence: CASSLAGPGGSPLHF. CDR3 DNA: TGCGCCAGCAGCTTGGCTGGCCCCGGGGGTTCACCCCTCCACTTT.

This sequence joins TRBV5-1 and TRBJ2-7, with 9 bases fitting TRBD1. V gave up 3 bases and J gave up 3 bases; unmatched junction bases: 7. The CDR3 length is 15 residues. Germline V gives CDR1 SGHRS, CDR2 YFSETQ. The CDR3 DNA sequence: TGCGCCAGCAGCTCTGGGACAGGGCAAAACTACGAGCAGTACTTC. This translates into CASSSGTGQNYEQYF.

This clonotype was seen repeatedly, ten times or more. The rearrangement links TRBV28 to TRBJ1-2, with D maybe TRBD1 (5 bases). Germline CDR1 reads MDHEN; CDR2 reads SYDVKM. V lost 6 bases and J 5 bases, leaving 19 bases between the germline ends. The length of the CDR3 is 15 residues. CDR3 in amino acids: CASRSAPGQGYGYTF. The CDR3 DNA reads TGTGCCAGCAGATCTGCTCCGGGGCAGGGATATGGCTACACCTTC.

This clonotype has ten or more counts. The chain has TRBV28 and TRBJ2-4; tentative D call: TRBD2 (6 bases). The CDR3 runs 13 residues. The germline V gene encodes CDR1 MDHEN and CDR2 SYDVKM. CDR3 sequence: CSTASETKNIQYF. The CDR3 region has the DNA TGTTCTACGGCTAGCGAAACCAAAAACATTCAGTACTTC. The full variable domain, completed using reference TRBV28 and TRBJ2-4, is DVKVTQSSRYLVKRTGEKVFLECVQDMDHENMFWYRQDPGLGLRLIYFSYDVKMKEKGDIPEGYSVSREKKERFSLILESASTNQTSMYLCSTASETKNIQYFGAGTRLSVL.

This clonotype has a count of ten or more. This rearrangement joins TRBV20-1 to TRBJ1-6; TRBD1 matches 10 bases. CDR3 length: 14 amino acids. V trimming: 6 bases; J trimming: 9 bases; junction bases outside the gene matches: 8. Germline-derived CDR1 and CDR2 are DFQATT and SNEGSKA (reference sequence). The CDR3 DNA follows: TGCAGTGCAAAATCCGGGACAGGGGTTTCACCCCTCCACTTT. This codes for CSAKSGTGVSPLHF.

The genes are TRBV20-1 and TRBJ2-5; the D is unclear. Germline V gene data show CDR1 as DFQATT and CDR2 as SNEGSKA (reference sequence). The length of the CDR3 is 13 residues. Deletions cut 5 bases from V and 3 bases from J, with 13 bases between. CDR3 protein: CSARSETKETQYF. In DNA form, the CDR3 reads TGCAGTGCTCGGTCGGAGACAAAAGAGACCCAGTACTTC.

This CDR3 is CASSLHREGTGELFF. CDR3 in DNA: TGCGCCAGCAGCTTGCACCGGGAGGGCACCGGGGAGCTGTTTTTT. The V and J genes are TRBV5-1 and TRBJ2-2, with 8 bases that match TRBD2. The CDR3 consists of 15 residues. Germline values: CDR1 SGHRS, CDR2 YFSETQ. Germline trimming cut 1 base from V and 4 bases from J; bases unmatched to any gene: 3.

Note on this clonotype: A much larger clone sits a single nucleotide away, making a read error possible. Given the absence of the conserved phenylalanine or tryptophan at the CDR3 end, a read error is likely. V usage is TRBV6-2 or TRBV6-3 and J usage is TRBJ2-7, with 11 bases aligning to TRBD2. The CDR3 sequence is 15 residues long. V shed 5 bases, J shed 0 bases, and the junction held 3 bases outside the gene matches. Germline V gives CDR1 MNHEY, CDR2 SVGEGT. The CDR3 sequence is CASSRLAGSSYEQYL. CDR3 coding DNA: TGTGCCAGCAGTCGACTAGCGGGGAGCTCCTACGAGCAGTACCTC.

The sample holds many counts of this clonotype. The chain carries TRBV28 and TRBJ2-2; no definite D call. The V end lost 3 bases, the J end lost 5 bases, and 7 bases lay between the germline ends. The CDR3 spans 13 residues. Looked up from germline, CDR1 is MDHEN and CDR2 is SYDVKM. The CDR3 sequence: CASSLGKTGELFF. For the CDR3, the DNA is TGTGCCAGCAGTTTGGGGAAGACCGGGGAGCTGTTTTTT.

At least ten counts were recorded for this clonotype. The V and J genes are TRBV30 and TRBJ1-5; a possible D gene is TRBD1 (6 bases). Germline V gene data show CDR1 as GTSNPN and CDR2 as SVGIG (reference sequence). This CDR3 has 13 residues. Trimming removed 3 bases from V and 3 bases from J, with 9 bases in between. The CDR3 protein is CAWSRDNNQPQHF. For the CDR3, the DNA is TGTGCCTGGAGCCGGGACAACAATCAGCCCCAGCATTTT.

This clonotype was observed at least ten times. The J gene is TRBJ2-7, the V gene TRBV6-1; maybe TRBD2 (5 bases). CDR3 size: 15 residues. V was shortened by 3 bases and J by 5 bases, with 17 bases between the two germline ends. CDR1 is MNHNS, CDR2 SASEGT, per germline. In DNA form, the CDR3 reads TGTGCCAGCAGTGATCCTGGACTGAGCGTCCACGAGCAGTACTTC. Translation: CASSDPGLSVHEQYF.

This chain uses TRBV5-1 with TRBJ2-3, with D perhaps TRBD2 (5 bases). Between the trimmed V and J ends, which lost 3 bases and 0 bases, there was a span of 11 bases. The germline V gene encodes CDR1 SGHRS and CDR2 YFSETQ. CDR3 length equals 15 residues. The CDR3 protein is CASSWAGGSTDTQYF. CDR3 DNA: TGCGCCAGCAGCTGGGCAGGAGGCAGCACAGATACGCAGTATTTT.

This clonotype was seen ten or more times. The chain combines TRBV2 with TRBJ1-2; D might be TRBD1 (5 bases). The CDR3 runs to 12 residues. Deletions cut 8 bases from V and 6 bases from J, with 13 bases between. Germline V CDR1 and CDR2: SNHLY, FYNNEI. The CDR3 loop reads CASGATRNGYTF. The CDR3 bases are TGTGCCAGCGGGGCAACACGGAATGGCTACACCTTC.

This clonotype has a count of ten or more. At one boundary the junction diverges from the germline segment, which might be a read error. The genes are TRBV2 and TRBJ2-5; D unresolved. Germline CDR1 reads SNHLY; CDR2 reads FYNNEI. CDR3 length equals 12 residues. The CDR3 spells CASSVQEAGPNF. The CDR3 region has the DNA TGTGCCAGCAGTGTACAAGAGGCCGGGCCCAACTTC.

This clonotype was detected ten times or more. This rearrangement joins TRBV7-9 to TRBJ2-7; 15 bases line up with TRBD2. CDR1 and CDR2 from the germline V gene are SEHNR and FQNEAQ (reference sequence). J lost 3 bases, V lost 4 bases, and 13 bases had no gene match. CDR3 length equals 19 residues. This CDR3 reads CASSSSIGTSGRPDYEQYF. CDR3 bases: TGTGCCAGCAGCTCATCGATCGGGACTAGCGGGAGGCCGGACTACGAGCAGTACTTC.